This note documents a single TCR beta chain sequence. The antigen is undetermined. The data originate from a study of T cell responses to AZD1222 COVID-19 vaccine. Across the study: Second-dose intervals near 4 or 12 weeks were combined. General study findings and limits: Dominant at 160-218 and 743-854, vaccine-associated CD4 TCRs also spanned spike.

Measured with immunoSEQ multiplex PCR; TCRdb has only the in-frame clones, and not every one. There are over 100,000 clones in the sample; about nine tenths occur only once, and less than 9% lies in the top ten. The CDR3 is 15 residues long. Germline CDR1 and CDR2: MNHEY and SMNVEV (reference sequence). V was pared by 5 bases and J by 2 bases, with 16 bases between. The source is an adult in good health. The specimen comprised peripheral blood, sampled on day 0 of AZD1222 vaccination. This chain links TRBV27 with TRBJ2-7, with no clear D. DNA of the CDR3: TGTGCCAGCAGTCCGAACCTGCAGGCCGCCTACGAGCAGTACTTC. Translating it yields CASSPNLQAAYEQYF.